The T cell receptor (beta chain) under discussion was sequenced for a study of beta chain features in type 1 diabetes (dated by TCRdb to 2016 to 2019). About the investigation overall: Patients and healthy donors did not differ in mean age, gender distribution, total cell number or subset yield. In the study, TCRB repertoires of sorted circulating CD4+ T cell subsets from recently diagnosed type 1 diabetes patients were compared with those of matched healthy donors. A total of over 90,000,000 sorted cells were examined across all samples, and a strong correlation was observed between cell number per subset and RNA yield. Regulatory and stem cell-like memory subsets were obtained from only 8 patients and roughly 8 healthy donors, while naive and central memory subsets were obtained from all 30 or so donors. The paper's findings and limits, for the study overall: Patients with type 1 diabetes made fewer insertions and deleted more nucleotides at VDJ recombination sites, implying thymic rearrangement abnormalities. Because cDNA rather than genomic DNA was sequenced, highly expressing activated cells could have been over-represented, although no difference in activation and CD3 levels was found between groups. The naive, central memory and regulatory TCRB repertoires appeared to resemble one another more closely among patients than among healthy donors. In all four CD4+ subsets, TCRB CDR3 length was moderately but significantly shorter in type 1 diabetes patients. Shorter templates might have been favored by PCR, but patient and control samples were amplified and corrected together, so both groups would have been affected equally by any skew. HLA sub-analyses involved small numbers of individuals, so any influence of HLA type on TCRB rearrangement remained unresolved.

The entire amount of isolated RNA was reverse transcribed using the High Capacity cDNA Reverse Transcription Kit, so the sequenced TCRB transcripts were expressed ones. Naive, central memory and regulatory T cell samples underwent deep immunoSEQ sequencing, averaging around 4 million total reads per sample. After sorted cells were lysed in RLT buffer, RNA was extracted with DNase-treated RNeasy Micro or Mini kits, with the choice depending on cell number. To prevent cross-contamination, every cell subset was processed on its own, while patient and healthy donor samples were processed together. The immunoSEQ multiplex PCR was used to amplify TCRB sequences from cDNA, generating 87-bp fragments that spanned the CDR3 region. Amplicons were sequenced on the Illumina HiSeq platform. The published analysis was carried out like this. Synthetic template baselines were used to correct PCR bias computationally, reads within Hamming distance 2 were collapsed together, and singletons that could not be merged were discarded. Reads were aligned against IMGT so that V, D and J genes, CDR3 length and insertions or deletions at six rearrangement sites could be assigned. Clonotype counts were normalized to sorted cell number within each subset before computing true diversity and Gini coefficients with the tcR R package. The overlap coefficient, calculated on TCRB nucleotide sequences, was used to quantify repertoire sharing. Not all clones reach the TCRdb copy of this immuneACCESS table, which keeps in-frame sequences only. Checked studies attribute under half of the gap to unresolved V genes and leave the rest unexplained. Clonal size and the V and J genes are those of that table, whereas D and trimming came from the DNA. The sample table contains around 140,000 clones; only one count was recorded for 9% to 10% of them. The leading ten clones occupy 0.5% to 0.65% of the sample.

Concerning this clone: Its antigen remains unidentified. No per-base quality is available; no much larger clone lies one base away.

The junction shows trimming of 1 base on V and 2 bases on J, plus 8 bases between the germline ends. As encoded in the germline V gene, CDR1 is SGHVS while CDR2 is FQNEAQ. Including cysteine and phenylalanine, the CDR3 has 14 amino acids. Of all the DNA, just the CDR3 is kept, 42 bases in frame from base 1. A single peripheral blood draw of about 116 mL on average was collected from each donor into heparinised tubes. A BD FACSAria II and a panel including CD45RO, CCR7, CD25, CD127, CD95 and CD27 were used to sort naive, central memory, regulatory and stem cell-like memory CD4+ T cells. All sorted populations exceeded 95% purity. Right away, PBMCs were isolated by Lymphoprep density gradient centrifugation and were stained directly, with no culture step. Samples were stained and sorted in pairs, with one healthy donor and one patient per experiment, so that batch effects were minimized.

Sequencing was performed on central memory CD4+ T cells from blood. Rearrangement joined TRBV7-8 to TRBJ1-1, with the identity of the D gene unclear. The receptor was derived from a woman in her forties in good health. The nucleotides are TGTGCCAGCAGCTTAGGGCGGGGAAACACTGAAGCTTTCTTT. This encodes CASSLGRGNTEAFF.